These 18 T cell receptor beta chains share one sample of origin, sequenced in a study of cytotoxic CD8 clonotypes in ibrutinib-treated CLL. TCRdb keeps only in-frame clones here, not all; method: immunoSEQ multiplex PCR. The sample comprises 130,000 to 150,000 clones, approximately 90% of which are singletons, and roughly a tenth rests with the top ten. The material was PBMCs, obtained after 12 months of ibrutinib treatment. These receptors originate from a human donor with chronic lymphocytic leukemia.

The rearrangement joins TRBV6-6 to TRBJ1-1; 7 positions match TRBD1. Unmatched junction bases numbered 6, after V lost 7 bases and J lost 4 bases. In germline, CDR1 is MNHNY, CDR2 SVGAGI (reference sequence). The CDR3 sequence is 13 residues long. This chain's CDR3 is CASIYRGVTEAFF. The CDR3 DNA sequence: TGTGCCAGCATCTACAGGGGCGTCACTGAAGCTTTCTTT.

The chain has TRBV27 and TRBJ2-7; the D is unclear. Germline V gives CDR1 MNHEY, CDR2 SMNVEV (reference sequence). There are 15 residues in the CDR3. V was pared by 2 bases and J by 2 bases, with 13 bases between. As DNA, the CDR3 is TGTGCCAGCAGTTTAGGGCTACCTACGACCTACGAGCAGTACTTC. Protein sequence: CASSLGLPTTYEQYF.

The rearrangement uses TRBV5-1 and TRBJ1-5, with 9 bases matching TRBD1. The CDR3 is 15 amino acids. With 4 bases clipped from V and 5 bases from J, the junction kept 7 bases outside the gene matches. Germline V gene sequence: CDR1 SGHRS, CDR2 YFSETQ. The CDR3 loop is CASSEGTGSHQPQHF. The CDR3 bases are TGCGCCAGCAGCGAAGGGACAGGGAGCCATCAGCCCCAGCATTTT.

V usage is TRBV28 and J usage is TRBJ2-4, with D tentatively TRBD1 or TRBD2 (5 bases each). Per germline, CDR1 MDHEN and CDR2 SYDVKM. This CDR3 has 14 residues. V lost 7 bases to trimming and J lost 0 bases, with 10 bases between them. CDR3 loop: CASTPGTAKNIQYF. DNA of the CDR3: TGTGCCAGCACCCCGGGGACAGCCAAAAACATTCAGTACTTC.

This clone was counted a single time. V usage is TRBV2 and J usage is TRBJ1-1, with D possibly being TRBD1 (5 bases). Trimming cost V 6 bases and J 10 bases, with 24 bases left between them. There are 15 residues in the CDR3. The V gene's germline CDR1 is SNHLY and CDR2 FYNNEI. CDR3 nucleotides: TGTGCCAGCAGGGCCGCGGTTTTCGCCGGTGGGGGAGCTTTCTTT. Translated, it gives CASRAAVFAGGGAFF.

The chain joins TRBV2 to TRBJ2-1; 12 nucleotides match TRBD2. In germline, CDR1 is SNHLY, CDR2 FYNNEI. The J segment lost 7 bases and the V segment lost 7 bases, leaving 11 bases of the junction unmatched. This CDR3 contains 16 residues. CDR3 sequence reads: CASTGTSGPSGNEQFF. CDR3 bases: TGTGCCAGCACGGGGACTAGCGGGCCCTCAGGGAATGAGCAGTTCTTC.

This chain connects TRBV19 to TRBJ1-2, with 8 bases identical to TRBD1. Trimming removed 4 bases from V and 6 bases from J; junction bases left unmatched: 4. This CDR3 comprises 13 residues. Per germline, CDR1 LNHDA and CDR2 SQIVND (reference sequence). The CDR3 loop reads CASSKGQVHGYTF. In nucleotides, the CDR3 is TGTGCCAGTAGTAAGGGACAGGTCCATGGCTACACCTTC. Full variable domain (outside the CDR3, taken from reference TRBV19 and TRBJ1-2): DGGITQSPKYLFRKEGQNVTLSCEQNLNHDAMYWYRQDPGQGLRLIYYSQIVNDFQKGDIAEGYSVSREKKESFPLTVTSAQKNPTAFYLCASSKGQVHGYTFGSGTRLTVV.

This clone was counted once. The chain joins TRBV5-1 to TRBJ2-7; the match to TRBD1 covers 8 bases. Germline V gene sequence: CDR1 SGHRS, CDR2 YFSETQ. After removal of 0 bases from V and 5 bases from J, the junction contained 1 base not matched to a gene. This CDR3 has 13 residues. CDR3 coding DNA: TGCGCCAGCAGCTTGGAACAGGGGGACGAGCAGTACTTC. It is translated as CASSLEQGDEQYF.

The chain carries TRBV5-4 and TRBJ2-7, with TRBD2 matching 13 bases. Trimming removed 4 bases from V and 2 bases from J; junction bases left unmatched: 3. Per germline, CDR1 SGHNT and CDR2 YYREEE (reference sequence). The CDR3 has 15 amino acids. The DNA for the CDR3 is TGTGCCAGCAGCGTAGGGACTAGCGGGACCTACGAGCAGTACTTC. It encodes CASSVGTSGTYEQYF.

The J gene is TRBJ1-5, the V gene TRBV6-5, with a weak D call TRBD1 (5 bases). Germline CDR1 and CDR2: MNHEY and SVGAGI. CDR3 size: 15 residues. Trimming removed 0 bases at V and 3 bases at J, with 9 bases between. The CDR3 DNA reads TGTGCCAGCAGTTACTCGTCAGGGAACAATCAGCCCCAGCATTTT. This codes for CASSYSSGNNQPQHF.

The CDR3: CASSIGTGTTNEKLFF. The CDR3, as DNA: TGTGCCAGTAGTATTGGGACGGGAACAACTAATGAAAAACTGTTTTTT. The chain employs TRBV19 and TRBJ1-4, with a tentative D call TRBD1 (5 bases). CDR1 is LNHDA, CDR2 SQIVND, per germline (reference sequence). V lost 3 bases to trimming and J lost 0 bases, with 11 bases between them. CDR3 length: 16 amino acids. The full variable domain, rest sourced from reference TRBV19 and TRBJ1-4, is DGGITQSPKYLFRKEGQNVTLSCEQNLNHDAMYWYRQDPGQGLRLIYYSQIVNDFQKGDIAEGYSVSREKKESFPLTVTSAQKNPTAFYLCASSIGTGTTNEKLFFGSGTQLSVL.

The chain combines TRBV18 with TRBJ1-1; D is uncertain. With 8 bases removed from V and 1 base from J, the gap between germline ends came to 11 bases. The CDR3 loop spans 13 amino acids. Germline CDR1 is KGHSH and CDR2 is LQKENI. The CDR3 region is CASTLHANTEAFF. CDR3 nucleotide sequence: TGTGCCAGCACCTTGCATGCGAACACTGAAGCTTTCTTT.

The rearrangement links TRBV5-1 to TRBJ2-5, with TRBD2 matching over 9 bases. The assigned J gene may be wrong: the sequence end matches TRBJ2-7 better. CDR3 size: 15 residues. Germline-derived CDR1 and CDR2 are SGHRS and YFSETQ. This chain's CDR3 is CASSLETSGSYEQYF. In DNA, the CDR3 is TGCGCCAGCAGCTTGGAGACTAGCGGTTCCTACGAGCAGTACTTC.

The rearrangement links TRBV6-5 to TRBJ1-1; D may be TRBD1 (5 bases). This CDR3 spans 16 amino acids. Germline lookup yields CDR1 MNHEY and CDR2 SVGAGI. With 0 bases removed from V and 10 bases from J, the gap between germline ends came to 21 bases. DNA for the CDR3: TGTGCCAGCAGTTACTCGATCTGGGGGGACTCTGCACGAGCTTTCTTT. Translated, it gives CASSYSIWGDSARAFF.

The chain employs TRBV28 and TRBJ2-7, with TRBD2 identical over 11 bases. V lost 5 bases and J lost 0; bases outside the gene matches: 0. In germline, CDR1 is MDHEN, CDR2 SYDVKM. This CDR3 is built from 14 residues. Here the CDR3 DNA reads TGTGCCAGCAGTCTAGCGGGAGGCTCCTACGAGCAGTACTTC. Translated: CASSLAGGSYEQYF.

The chain couples TRBV6-5 to TRBJ1-1; 7 bases align to TRBD1. Germline lookup yields CDR1 MNHEY and CDR2 SVGAGI. The CDR3 is 13 residues long. With V trimmed by 8 bases and J by 3 bases, 6 bases remained unmatched. The CDR3 region has the DNA TGTGCCAGCGGCTCTCAGGGGGACACTGAAGCTTTCTTT. Translated: CASGSQGDTEAFF.

The table lists this clone with a count of one. This chain links TRBV7-6 with TRBJ2-2; 9 bases align to TRBD2. The CDR3 covers 16 residues. Germline V gene lookup returns CDR1 SGHVS and CDR2 FNYEAQ. J was trimmed by 2 bases and V by 1 base; bases with no gene match: 2. The CDR3 here is CASSLGGLANTGELFF. The CDR3 region has the DNA TGTGCCAGCAGCTTAGGGGGACTAGCAAACACCGGGGAGCTGTTTTTT.

This rearrangement joins TRBV29-1 to TRBJ1-2; D is possibly TRBD1 (5 bases). The V end lost 5 bases, the J end lost 7 bases, and 11 bases lay between the germline ends. Germline V gives CDR1 SQVTM, CDR2 ANQGSEA. The CDR3 consists of 11 residues. CDR3 in DNA: TGCAGCGTTAAAAAAAGGGGTGGCTACACCTTC. It is translated as CSVKKRGGYTF.